What follows are 19 T cell receptor beta chains derived from one specimen sequenced in a study of technical replicates of blood from several donors. Generated by immunoSEQ multiplex PCR, the TCRdb table keeps only in-frame clones and is missing some. The sample carries fewer than 90,000 clones, about 94% recorded once. The sequenced sample consisted of T cells isolated from PBMCs. These receptors originate from a human donor in good health.

This chain links TRBV20-1 with TRBJ2-2; weak D call: TRBD1 (5 bases). The V end was cut by 3 bases, the J end by 6 bases, with 5 bases between. There are 11 residues in the CDR3. CDR1 is DFQATT and CDR2 is SNEGSKA in the germline V gene (reference sequence). The chain's CDR3 is CSASRAGELFF. The CDR3 DNA reads as TGCAGTGCTAGCAGGGCCGGGGAGCTGTTTTTT.

The J gene is TRBJ2-1, the V gene TRBV23-1, with D tentatively TRBD1 (8 bases). TRBV23-1 is sorted into the ORF group, with uncertain function. The CDR3 is 24 amino acids. Trimming took 4 bases from V and 9 from J, leaving 46 bases between them. The CDR3 protein is CASSPTMLQGALRDYYFVRGEQFF. CDR3 DNA sequence: TGCGCCAGCAGTCCCACCATGTTGCAGGGGGCATTAAGGGACTATTATTTTGTCCGGGGTGAGCAGTTCTTC.

This chain joins TRBV29-1 and TRBJ2-6; tentatively, D is TRBD2 (6 bases). There are 14 residues in the CDR3. Trimming took 3 bases from V and 1 from J, leaving 7 bases between them. The germline V gene encodes CDR1 SQVTM and CDR2 ANQGSEA. CDR3 DNA sequence: TGCAGCGTTGACGGGGGATCTGGGGCCAACGTCCTGACTTTC. It yields the protein CSVDGGSGANVLTF.

The V and J genes are TRBV6-6 and TRBJ1-1; D is perhaps TRBD1 (5 bases). The germline V and J ends were trimmed by 5 bases and 8 bases, with 12 bases remaining between them. This CDR3 comprises 12 residues. The germline CDR1 and CDR2 sequences are MNHNY and SVGAGI (reference sequence). CDR3 sequence: CASSRPQGEAFF. Here the CDR3 DNA reads TGTGCCAGCAGTCGCCCCCAGGGAGAAGCTTTCTTT.

The chain carries TRBV28 and TRBJ1-1; D is uncertain. The V end was cut by 2 bases, the J end by 3 bases, with 13 bases between. Germline CDR1 reads MDHEN; CDR2 reads SYDVKM. The CDR3 extends over 15 amino acids. CDR3 sequence (DNA): TGTGCCAGCAGTTTACCGGAGAATTATGACACTGAAGCTTTCTTT. This gives the protein CASSLPENYDTEAFF.

The chain is built from TRBV28 and TRBJ2-5; weak D call: TRBD2 (6 bases). Germline V gene sequence: CDR1 MDHEN, CDR2 SYDVKM. The CDR3 loop spans 14 amino acids. Trimming removed 2 bases at V and 1 base at J, with 8 bases between. CDR3 in DNA: TGTGCCAGCAGTTTAGGGGGGACCCAAGAGACCCAGTACTTC. This encodes CASSLGGTQETQYF.

The chain joins TRBV28 to TRBJ1-1; D is unresolved. The germline CDR1 and CDR2 sequences are MDHEN and SYDVKM. The CDR3 extends over 13 amino acids. V lost 6 bases, J lost 4 bases, and 12 bases lay in between. The CDR3 reads CASRSGGFTEAFF. For the CDR3, the DNA is TGTGCCAGCAGGTCAGGTGGGTTCACTGAAGCTTTCTTT.

The chain is built from TRBV28 and TRBJ2-7; possibly TRBD1 for D (5 bases). This CDR3 comprises 15 residues. Trimming cost V 7 bases and J 0 bases, with 16 bases left between them. Germline loops: CDR1 MDHEN, CDR2 SYDVKM. The DNA for the CDR3 is TGTGCCAGCAACCCTGGGGCCCCTTACTCCTACGAGCAGTACTTC. Protein product: CASNPGAPYSYEQYF.

The rearrangement joins TRBV27 to TRBJ1-4; D is unclear. The germline V and J ends were trimmed by 6 bases and 8 bases, with 16 bases remaining between them. The CDR3 runs 14 residues. CDR1 MNHEY and CDR2 SMNVEV come from the germline V gene (reference sequence). CDR3 sequence (DNA): TGTGCCAGCAGCCCGGGAAGGGCGGGCGAAAAACTGTTTTTT. This codes for CASSPGRAGEKLFF.

This chain links TRBV7-8 with TRBJ1-5; 7 positions agree with TRBD1. The V segment lost 1 base and the J segment 9 bases; nucleotides outside the gene matches: 6. CDR3 length equals 14 residues. Germline V lookup: CDR1 SGHVS, CDR2 FQNEAQ. The CDR3 loop reads CASSLDGTVLPQHF. In nucleotides, the CDR3 is TGTGCCAGCAGCTTAGATGGGACAGTATTGCCCCAGCATTTT. The complete variable domain, with remaining parts taken from reference TRBV7-8 and TRBJ1-5, reads GAGVSQSPRYKVAKRGQDVALRCDPISGHVSLFWYQQALGQGPEFLTYFQNEAQLDKSGLPSDRFFAERPEGSVSTLKIQRTQQEDSAVYLCASSLDGTVLPQHFGDGTRLSIL.

The J gene is TRBJ1-2, the V gene TRBV28; TRBD1 might be the D (5 bases). This CDR3 has 13 amino acids. Trimming pared 5 bases from V and 4 bases from J, leaving 11 bases between. Germline V CDR1 and CDR2: MDHEN, SYDVKM. The CDR3 loop is CASSQWGLYGYTF. CDR3 nucleotides: TGTGCCAGCAGTCAATGGGGCCTCTATGGCTACACCTTC.

The chain has TRBV4-1 and TRBJ2-7; 10 positions match TRBD1. The germline V gene encodes CDR1 MGHRA and CDR2 YSYEKL. The length of the CDR3 is 15 residues. Trimming removed 4 bases from V and 3 bases from J; junction bases left unmatched: 6. In DNA, the CDR3 is TGCGCCAGCAGCCTTCCGGGACAGGGGTACTACGAGCAGTACTTC. Its protein product is CASSLPGQGYYEQYF.

The chain joins TRBV5-6 to TRBJ2-7; D possibly corresponds to TRBD1 (6 bases). Trimming left V 4 bases short and J 7 bases short, with 18 bases between. This CDR3 has 14 residues. Per germline, CDR1 SGHDT and CDR2 YYEEEE. The CDR3 protein is CASSPGQPAGEQYF. The CDR3 coding sequence is TGTGCCAGCAGCCCCGGACAGCCCGCTGGAGAGCAGTACTTC.

A single count supports this clone. The chain couples TRBV6-8 to TRBJ2-5; 7 nucleotides line up with TRBD1. Per the germline V gene, CDR1 is MNHGY and CDR2 is SAAAGT. Losses at the gene ends were 2 bases for V and 1 base for J; bases not matched to a gene: 7. The CDR3 consists of 16 residues. The CDR3 loop reads CASSYGDRCFQETQYF. In DNA, the CDR3 is TGTGCCAGCAGTTACGGGGACAGATGTTTCCAAGAGACCCAGTACTTC.

V gene TRBV5-1 combines with J gene TRBJ2-1, with 8 bases identical to TRBD2. J was trimmed by 0 bases and V by 5 bases; bases with no gene match: 4. Germline V lookup: CDR1 SGHRS, CDR2 YFSETQ. CDR3 length: 15 amino acids. The CDR3 loop reads CASSTGLASYNEQFF. DNA for the CDR3: TGCGCCAGCAGTACTGGACTAGCCTCCTACAATGAGCAGTTCTTC.

This rearrangement joins TRBV6-5 to TRBJ1-1, with D maybe TRBD1 (6 bases). The CDR3 runs 11 residues. The V gene lost 6 bases and the J gene lost 12 bases, with 14 bases spanning the gap. CDR1 MNHEY and CDR2 SVGAGI come from the germline V gene. CDR3 nucleotide sequence: TGTGCCAGCAGCCCCGGACAGTTGACTTTCTTT. It encodes CASSPGQLTFF.

The chain couples TRBV7-2 to TRBJ2-5; 11 positions match TRBD2. Germline values: CDR1 SGHTA, CDR2 FQGNSA. CDR3 length: 16 residues. V lost 3 bases to trimming and J lost 2 bases; unmatched junction nucleotides: 5. The DNA of the CDR3 is TGTGCCAGCAGCTTTTCTTCTAGCGGGGGGCAAGAGACCCAGTACTTC. It codes for CASSFSSSGGQETQYF.

This clone appeared a single time. V is TRBV5-4 and J is TRBJ2-7, with TRBD1 identical over 7 bases. This CDR3 has 14 amino acids. CDR1 is SGHNT and CDR2 is YYREEE in the germline V gene (reference sequence). The V and J ends lost 4 bases and 5 bases, in that order; junction bases with no gene match: 9. Here the CDR3 reads CASSPDRDSHEQYF. In DNA form, the CDR3 reads TGTGCCAGCAGCCCCGACAGGGATTCACACGAGCAGTACTTC. The whole variable domain, remainder taken from reference TRBV5-4 and TRBJ2-7, is ETGVTQSPTHLIKTRGQQVTLRCSSQSGHNTVSWYQQALGQGPQFIFQYYREEENGRGNFPPRFSGLQFPNYSSELNVNALELDDSALYLCASSPDRDSHEQYFGPGTRLTVT.

V usage is TRBV4-1 and J usage is TRBJ2-4; D is possibly TRBD1 (6 bases). Trimming cost V 6 bases and J 2 bases, with 17 bases left between them. The CDR3 is 16 residues long. CDR1 is MGHRA and CDR2 is YSYEKL in the germline V gene. The CDR3 loop is CASSALGQGPKNIQYF. The CDR3, as DNA: TGCGCCAGCAGTGCCCTGGGCCAGGGGCCCAAAAACATTCAGTACTTC.